What follows are 24 T cell receptor beta chains derived from one specimen sequenced in a study of blood T cell repertoires in COVID-19. Data came from immunoSEQ multiplex PCR; TCRdb stores just in-frame clones and leaves some out. The profile shows under 300,000 clones, around nine tenths of them singletons. Material for sequencing was peripheral blood. These receptors were obtained from a woman aged 40 to 50 who had recovered from COVID-19.

This rearrangement joins TRBV5-1 to TRBJ2-1, with 14 bases fitting TRBD2. The CDR3 extends over 15 amino acids. J was trimmed by 5 bases and V by 4 bases; bases with no gene match: 2. Germline CDR1 reads SGHRS; CDR2 reads YFSETQ. CDR3 nucleotide sequence: TGCGCCAGCAGCGGGACTAGCGGGGGAAACAATGAGCAGTTCTTC. It translates to CASSGTSGGNNEQFF. The whole variable domain, remainder taken from reference TRBV5-1 and TRBJ2-1, is KAGVTQTPRYLIKTRGQQVTLSCSPISGHRSVSWYQQTPGQGLQFLFEYFSETQRNKGNFPGRFSGRQFSNSRSEMNVSTLELGDSALYLCASSGTSGGNNEQFFGPGTRLTVL.

The chain is built from TRBV9 and TRBJ1-3; no firm D call. The CDR3 covers 14 residues. Trimming took 5 bases from V and 0 from J, leaving 9 bases between them. Germline CDR1 and CDR2: SGDLS and YYNGEE. The CDR3 sequence is CASRSGVSGNTIYF. The CDR3 region has the DNA TGTGCCAGCAGGTCCGGGGTCTCTGGAAACACCATATATTTT.

J is TRBJ2-6 and V is TRBV7-9; D not certain. The CDR3 runs to 19 residues. Germline V gene data show CDR1 as SEHNR and CDR2 as FQNEAQ (reference sequence). V was cut by 2 bases and J by 0 bases, with 17 bases left in between. Written as DNA, the CDR3 is TGTGCCAGCAGCTTATCTCTGGTAGTCGTTAGCTCTGGGGCCAACGTCCTGACTTTC. Residues: CASSLSLVVVSSGANVLTF.

The V and J genes are TRBV13 and TRBJ2-1, with D possibly matching TRBD1 (6 bases). The CDR3 sequence is 16 residues long. Germline V CDR1 and CDR2: PRHDT, FYEKMQ (reference sequence). Trimming pared 3 bases from V and 2 bases from J, leaving 14 bases between. CDR3 nucleotide sequence: TGTGCCAGCAGCTTGAGGGGGAACCCGACCTACAATGAGCAGTTCTTC. Encoded protein: CASSLRGNPTYNEQFF.

About this clone itself: The sample contains more than one DNA sequence encoding this CDR3. This rearrangement joins TRBV7-9 to TRBJ1-5; TRBD1 aligns across 8 bases. The J segment lost 2 bases and the V segment lost 6 bases, leaving 3 bases of the junction unmatched. Germline V gene data show CDR1 as SEHNR and CDR2 as FQNEAQ (reference sequence). The CDR3 is 14 amino acids. As DNA, the CDR3 is TGTGCCAGCAGTCTGACAGGGGGCAATCAGCCCCAGCATTTT. It codes for CASSLTGGNQPQHF. Full variable domain (rest looked up from reference TRBV7-9 and TRBJ1-5): DTGVSQNPRHKITKRGQNVTFRCDPISEHNRLYWYRQTLGQGPEFLTYFQNEAQLEKSRLLSDRFSAERPKGSFSTLEIQRTEQGDSAMYLCASSLTGGNQPQHFGDGTRLSIL.

This sequence joins TRBV10-3 and TRBJ1-3; D ambiguous. Germline CDR1 ENHRY, CDR2 SYGVKD. This CDR3 has 13 amino acids. Trimming stripped 6 bases from V and 0 bases from J, with 6 bases between. As DNA, the CDR3 is TGTGCCATCAGGGGCCCCTCTGGAAACACCATATATTTT. Its protein is CAIRGPSGNTIYF.

The chain recombines TRBV4-3 with TRBJ2-5; TRBD1 is a possible D gene (6 bases). Trimming took off 3 bases at V and 2 bases at J, with 13 bases between the two ends. The CDR3 runs to 15 residues. From germline, CDR1 is LGHNA and CDR2 YSLEER. CDR3 nucleotide sequence: TGCGCCAGCAGCCATGGAGACAGGCAGCAAGAGACCCAGTACTTC. Encoded protein: CASSHGDRQQETQYF.

The chain links TRBV7-3 to TRBJ2-5; perhaps TRBD1 as D (6 bases). Trimming removed 1 base from V and 5 bases from J, with 17 bases in between. CDR3 size: 16 residues. Germline V CDR1 and CDR2: SGHTA, FQGTGA. CDR3 amino acids: CASSLSVGAGVETQYF. For the CDR3, the DNA is TGTGCCAGCAGCTTAAGTGTGGGTGCAGGGGTGGAGACCCAGTACTTC.

The chain is built from TRBV30 and TRBJ2-1, with TRBD2 as a possible D gene (5 bases). V lost 2 bases, J lost 3 bases, and 11 bases lay in between. Looked up from germline, CDR1 is GTSNPN and CDR2 is SVGIG (reference sequence). The CDR3 has 14 residues. CDR3: CAWSPLLVYNEQFF. The CDR3 DNA reads TGTGCCTGGAGTCCGCTACTAGTCTACAATGAGCAGTTCTTC.

V and J are TRBV2 and TRBJ2-2; 11 bases line up with TRBD2. This CDR3 is built from 17 residues. The germline CDR1 and CDR2 sequences are SNHLY and FYNNEI. Trimming removed 5 bases from V and 0 bases from J; junction bases left unmatched: 5. The CDR3 protein is CASSPTSGAPNTGELFF. CDR3 DNA sequence: TGTGCCAGCAGTCCGACTAGCGGGGCCCCGAACACCGGGGAGCTGTTTTTT.

CDR3 coding DNA: TGTGCCAGCAGCACCGGACGGAGGCAGAACATTCAGTACTTC. This translates into CASSTGRRQNIQYF. V is TRBV5-6 and J is TRBJ2-4; maybe TRBD2 (5 bases). Germline loops: CDR1 SGHDT, CDR2 YYEEEE. This CDR3 is 14 amino acids long. V was clipped by 4 bases and J by 7 bases, with 15 bases between them.

For the CDR3, the DNA is TGTGCCAGCAGCCCCGGTGTGGGGGCAAGTGGCTACACCTTC. It translates to CASSPGVGASGYTF. The rearrangement joins TRBV7-2 to TRBJ1-2; a possible D gene is TRBD1 (6 bases). Germline loops: CDR1 SGHTA, CDR2 FQGNSA. Trimming pared 5 bases from V and 7 bases from J, leaving 17 bases between. The CDR3 has 14 amino acids.

V is TRBV7-2 and J is TRBJ2-7, with D uncertain. Germline V gene data show CDR1 as SGHTA and CDR2 as FQGNSA. Trimming shortened V by 2 bases and J by 0 bases, and 14 bases separated the two germline ends. The CDR3 has 16 residues. The CDR3 protein is CASSLRGQALSYEQYF. In nucleotides, the CDR3 is TGTGCCAGCAGCTTACGTGGGCAGGCACTCTCCTACGAGCAGTACTTC.

Here the CDR3 reads CASSLRSSGYEQYF. DNA of the CDR3: TGTGCCAGCAGTTTACGAAGTTCGGGCTACGAGCAGTACTTC. The chain has TRBV27 and TRBJ2-7, with D unresolved. V was pared by 2 bases and J by 3 bases, with 11 bases between. There are 14 residues in the CDR3. Germline V CDR1 and CDR2: MNHEY, SMNVEV (reference sequence).

This clone is a singleton in its sample. The chain is built from TRBV5-6 and TRBJ2-3; 8 positions agree with TRBD1. V dropped 4 bases and J dropped 2; count of bases not matched to a gene: 15. This CDR3 region has 18 residues. The germline CDR1 and CDR2 sequences are SGHDT and YYEEEE. CDR3 nucleotides: TGTGCCAGCAGCCTTCCGACAGGGGATTTGGCGTCCACAGATACGCAGTATTTT. Translating it yields CASSLPTGDLASTDTQYF.

The chain combines TRBV2 with TRBJ2-5; TRBD1 matches at 8 bases. Germline lookup yields CDR1 SNHLY and CDR2 FYNNEI. The CDR3 has 15 amino acids. Germline trimming cut 1 base from V and 4 bases from J; bases unmatched to any gene: 5. The CDR3 spells CASSEGTGSIETQYF. The CDR3 coding sequence is TGTGCCAGCAGTGAAGGGACAGGGTCGATAGAGACCCAGTACTTC.

This chain uses TRBV6-4 with TRBJ2-3; 13 nucleotides line up with TRBD2. Germline lookup yields CDR1 MRHNA and CDR2 SNTAGT. V lost 6 bases, J lost 3 bases, and 6 bases stayed unmatched. The CDR3 loop spans 16 amino acids. The CDR3 here is CASRLTSGGRTDTQYF. The CDR3 DNA sequence: TGTGCCAGCAGATTGACTAGCGGGGGGAGGACAGATACGCAGTATTTT.

The V call is TRBV7-2, the J call TRBJ1-2; TRBD1 matches at 8 bases. CDR3 length: 18 residues. In germline, CDR1 is SGHTA, CDR2 FQGNSA. V trimming: 1 base; J trimming: 3 bases; junction bases outside the gene matches: 13. The CDR3 nucleotides are TGTGCCAGCAGCTTAGTCGCAGGGGGCGCGTTGGGTTACTATGGCTACACCTTC. It codes for CASSLVAGGALGYYGYTF.

The rearrangement joins TRBV7-9 to TRBJ2-1; 9 positions match TRBD1. Trimming removed 10 bases from V and 5 bases from J; junction bases left unmatched: 6. This CDR3 region has 13 residues. Per germline, CDR1 SEHNR and CDR2 FQNEAQ (reference sequence). The CDR3 bases are TGTGCCACACCGGGACAGGGACACAATGAGCAGTTCTTC. Translation gives CATPGQGHNEQFF.

This clone was picked up a small number of times. The V and J genes are TRBV5-6 and TRBJ2-3; tentatively, D is TRBD2 (6 bases). With 0 bases removed from V and 1 base from J, the gap between germline ends came to 9 bases. The CDR3 runs 15 residues. Germline V lookup: CDR1 SGHDT, CDR2 YYEEEE. The CDR3 DNA follows: TGTGCCAGCAGCTTGGAATTAGCGGGCACAGATACGCAGTATTTT. Residues: CASSLELAGTDTQYF.

This chain joins TRBV19 and TRBJ2-7; TRBD2 matches 8 bases. In germline, CDR1 is LNHDA, CDR2 SQIVND (reference sequence). There are 14 residues in the CDR3. Trimming took 10 bases from V and 2 from J; bases not matched to a gene: 10. The CDR3 is CATQLSGNTYEQYF. The CDR3 DNA sequence: TGTGCCACACAACTTAGCGGGAACACCTACGAGCAGTACTTC.

This chain connects TRBV9 to TRBJ1-1, with D possibly being TRBD1 (5 bases). The germline V and J ends were trimmed by 3 bases and 11 bases, with 20 bases remaining between them. This CDR3 has 14 residues. Germline CDR1 and CDR2: SGDLS and YYNGEE. Written as DNA, the CDR3 is TGTGCCAGCAGCGCCCTCGACAGTCCCTTCGGGGCTTTCTTT. Protein: CASSALDSPFGAFF.

V gene TRBV11-2 combines with J gene TRBJ2-3, with D maybe TRBD1 (5 bases). V was pared by 5 bases and J by 0 bases, with 15 bases between. Germline CDR1 reads SGHAT; CDR2 reads FQNNGV. The CDR3 totals 16 residues. The CDR3 region is CASSRRRDFSTDTQYF. CDR3 in DNA: TGTGCCAGCAGCCGGCGCAGGGATTTTAGCACAGATACGCAGTATTTT.

There are a few counts of this clone. The rearrangement uses TRBV5-4 and TRBJ2-5; 7 bases are a match to TRBD1. The CDR3 extends over 13 amino acids. Germline loops: CDR1 SGHNT, CDR2 YYREEE (reference sequence). With 4 bases clipped from V and 12 bases from J, the junction kept 12 bases outside the gene matches. CDR3 sequence reads: CASSPSLTGPKYF. CDR3 in DNA: TGTGCCAGCAGCCCGAGTCTGACAGGGCCCAAGTACTTC. Full variable domain (remainder filled in from reference TRBV5-4 and TRBJ2-5): ETGVTQSPTHLIKTRGQQVTLRCSSQSGHNTVSWYQQALGQGPQFIFQYYREEENGRGNFPPRFSGLQFPNYSSELNVNALELDDSALYLCASSPSLTGPKYFGPGTRLLVL.